The 7 T cell receptor beta chains below come from one sample, sequenced in a study of blood T cell repertoires in COVID-19. Clones were sequenced by immunoSEQ multiplex PCR, and TCRdb holds only the in-frame ones, with some missing. Of around 300,000 clones in the sample, 85% to 90% are singletons; the top ten hold more than 1.5%. The source material was PBMCs or T cells enriched from blood (not recorded which). The source is a woman aged 60-70 years who had recovered from COVID-19.

The chain employs TRBV3-1 (or the pseudogene TRBV3-2) and TRBJ1-2, with D possibly matching TRBD1 (6 bases). Per the germline V gene, CDR1 is LGHDT and CDR2 is YNNKEL (reference sequence). The CDR3 has 13 residues. With 3 bases removed from V and 2 bases from J, the gap between germline ends came to 7 bases. As DNA, the CDR3 is TGTGCCAGCAGCCAGGGGGCGAACTATGGCTACACCTTC. Residues: CASSQGANYGYTF.

The chain employs TRBV27 and TRBJ2-2, with a weak D call TRBD1 (5 bases). The germline V and J ends were trimmed by 2 bases and 3 bases, with 13 bases remaining between them. The CDR3 has 16 amino acids. Germline CDR1 reads MNHEY; CDR2 reads SMNVEV (reference sequence). Here the CDR3 reads CASSLGLGPYTGELFF. CDR3 DNA sequence: TGTGCCAGCAGTTTAGGTTTGGGGCCATACACCGGGGAGCTGTTTTTT.

The rearrangement links TRBV4-2 to TRBJ1-5; 8 bases fit TRBD1. The CDR3 contains 17 residues. CDR1 is LGHNA and CDR2 is YNFKEQ in the germline V gene. Trimming removed 0 bases from V and 6 bases from J; junction bases left unmatched: 10. DNA for the CDR3: TGTGCCAGCAGCCAAGAAATTTCGACAGGGGTCGCTCAGCCCCAGCATTTT. It encodes CASSQEISTGVAQPQHF.

The gene calls are TRBV28 and TRBJ1-2, with TRBD1 matching over 7 bases. Per germline, CDR1 MDHEN and CDR2 SYDVKM. V lost 7 bases to trimming and J lost 8 bases; unmatched junction nucleotides: 7. There are 12 residues in the CDR3. The CDR3 region is CASTRQGRGYTF. In nucleotides, the CDR3 is TGTGCCAGCACCCGACAGGGTAGGGGCTACACCTTC.

V is TRBV11-2 and J is TRBJ2-7; 12 positions match TRBD1. CDR1 and CDR2 (germline): SGHAT, FQNNGV. Trimming took 7 bases from V and 3 from J; bases not matched to a gene: 7. This CDR3 spans 15 amino acids. The CDR3 coding sequence is TGTGCCAGCACCGGGGGGACAGGGGGCTTCTACGAGCAGTACTTC. Protein product: CASTGGTGGFYEQYF.

The gene calls are TRBV24-1 and TRBJ1-4; TRBD1 agrees at 7 bases. V lost 9 bases, J lost 3 bases, and 3 bases stayed unmatched. CDR1 and CDR2 from the germline V gene are KGHDR and SFDVKD. This CDR3 comprises 13 residues. The CDR3, as DNA: TGTGCCACCTTGGGACAGCCTAATGAAAAACTGTTTTTT. It translates to CATLGQPNEKLFF.

This clone appeared a single time. The chain has TRBV7-3 and TRBJ2-7; TRBD1 aligns across 7 bases. V lost 2 bases and J lost 3; bases outside the gene matches: 4. The CDR3 extends over 14 amino acids. Germline-derived CDR1 and CDR2 are SGHTA and FQGTGA. CDR3 DNA: TGTGCCAGCAGCTTATCCCGGGACAGCTACGAGCAGTACTTC. Translated: CASSLSRDSYEQYF.